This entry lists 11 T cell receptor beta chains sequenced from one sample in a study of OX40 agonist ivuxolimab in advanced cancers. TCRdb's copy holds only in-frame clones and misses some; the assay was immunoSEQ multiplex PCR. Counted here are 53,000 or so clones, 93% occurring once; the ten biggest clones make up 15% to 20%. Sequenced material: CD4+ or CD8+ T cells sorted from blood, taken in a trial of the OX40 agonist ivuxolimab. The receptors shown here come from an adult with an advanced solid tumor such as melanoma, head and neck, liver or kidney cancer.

CDR3 in DNA: TGTGCCAGCAGTCCTACAGGGGACGGGACTGAAGCTTTCTTT. This gives the protein CASSPTGDGTEAFF. The chain joins TRBV28 to TRBJ1-1, with 7 nucleotides matching TRBD1. Germline V CDR1 and CDR2: MDHEN, SYDVKM. The V gene end was trimmed by 5 bases and the J gene end by 5 bases; junction bases not matched to a gene: 8. The CDR3 has 14 residues.

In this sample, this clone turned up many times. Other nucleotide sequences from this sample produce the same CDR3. CDR3 nucleotide sequence: TGTGCCAGCAGCTTACCAGGAGGCTACGAGCAGTACTTC. Amino acids: CASSLPGGYEQYF. The chain joins TRBV7-9 to TRBJ2-7; a possible D gene is TRBD2 (5 bases). Germline CDR1 reads SEHNR; CDR2 reads FQNEAQ (reference sequence). The CDR3 is made up of 13 amino acids. V was cut by 2 bases and J by 3 bases, with 8 bases left in between.

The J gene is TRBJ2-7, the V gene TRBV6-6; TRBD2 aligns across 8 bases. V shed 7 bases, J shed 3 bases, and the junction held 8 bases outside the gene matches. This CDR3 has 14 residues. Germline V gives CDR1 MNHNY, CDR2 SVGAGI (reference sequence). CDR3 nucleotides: TGTGCCAGCACCATAGCGGGAACATTCTACGAGCAGTACTTC. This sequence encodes CASTIAGTFYEQYF.

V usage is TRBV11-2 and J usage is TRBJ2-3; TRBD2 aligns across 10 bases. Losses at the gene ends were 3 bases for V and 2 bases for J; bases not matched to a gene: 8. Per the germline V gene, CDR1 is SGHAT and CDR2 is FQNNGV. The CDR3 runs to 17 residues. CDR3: CASSLGPLAGVTDTQYF. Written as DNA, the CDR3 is TGTGCCAGCAGCTTGGGGCCTCTAGCGGGAGTCACAGATACGCAGTATTTT. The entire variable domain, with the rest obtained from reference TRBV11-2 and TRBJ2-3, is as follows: EAGVAQSPRYKIIEKRQSVAFWCNPISGHATLYWYQQILGQGPKLLIQFQNNGVVDDSQLPKDRFSAERLKGVDSTLKIQPAKLEDSAVYLCASSLGPLAGVTDTQYFGPGTRLTVL.

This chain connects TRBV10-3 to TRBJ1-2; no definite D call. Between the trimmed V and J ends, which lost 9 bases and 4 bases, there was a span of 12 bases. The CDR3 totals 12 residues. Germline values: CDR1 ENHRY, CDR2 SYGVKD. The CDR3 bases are TGTGCCATAGATAACACCCTCTATGGCTACACCTTC. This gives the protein CAIDNTLYGYTF.

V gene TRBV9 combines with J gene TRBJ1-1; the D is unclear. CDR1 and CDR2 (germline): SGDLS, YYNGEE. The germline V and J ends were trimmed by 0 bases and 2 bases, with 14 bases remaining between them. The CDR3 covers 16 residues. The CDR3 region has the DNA TGTGCCAGCAGCGTAGGTGTAGGGTGGGGTAACACTGAAGCTTTCTTT. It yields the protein CASSVGVGWGNTEAFF.

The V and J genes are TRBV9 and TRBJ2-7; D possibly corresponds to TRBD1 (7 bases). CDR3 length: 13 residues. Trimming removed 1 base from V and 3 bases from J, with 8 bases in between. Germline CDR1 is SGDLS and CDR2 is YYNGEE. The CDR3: CASSVQGGYEQYF. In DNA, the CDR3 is TGTGCCAGCAGCGTACAGGGGGGCTACGAGCAGTACTTC.

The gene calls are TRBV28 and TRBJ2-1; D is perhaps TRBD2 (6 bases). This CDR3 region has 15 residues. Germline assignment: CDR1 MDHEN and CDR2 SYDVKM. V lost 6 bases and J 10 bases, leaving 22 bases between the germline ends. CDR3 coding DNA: TGTGCCAGCAGCCCCCGAGGTAATGCCGCGGGGGAGCAGTTCTTC. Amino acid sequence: CASSPRGNAAGEQFF. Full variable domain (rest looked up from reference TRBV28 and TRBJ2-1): DVKVTQSSRYLVKRTGEKVFLECVQDMDHENMFWYRQDPGLGLRLIYFSYDVKMKEKGDIPEGYSVSREKKERFSLILESASTNQTSMYLCASSPRGNAAGEQFFGPGTRLTVL.

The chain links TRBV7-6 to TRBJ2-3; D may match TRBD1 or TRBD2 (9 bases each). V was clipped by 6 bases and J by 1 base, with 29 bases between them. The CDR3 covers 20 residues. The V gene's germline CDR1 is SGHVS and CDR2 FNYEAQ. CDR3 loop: CASRQETGTGPSGGTDTQYF. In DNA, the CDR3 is TGTGCCAGCAGACAAGAAACCGGGACAGGGCCTAGCGGGGGCACAGATACGCAGTATTTT.

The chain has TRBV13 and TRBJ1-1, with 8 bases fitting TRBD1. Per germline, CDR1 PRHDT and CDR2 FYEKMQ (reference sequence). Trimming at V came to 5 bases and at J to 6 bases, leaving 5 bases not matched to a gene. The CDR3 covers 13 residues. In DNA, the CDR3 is TGTGCCAGCAGCGTCGACAGGGGCGCTGAAGCTTTCTTT. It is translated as CASSVDRGAEAFF.

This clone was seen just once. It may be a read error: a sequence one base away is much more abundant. The CDR3 nucleotides are TGTGCCAGCAGCTTAGAGCATTTGGCGAACACTGAAGCTTTCTTT. It translates to CASSLEHLANTEAFF. V usage is TRBV7-8 and J usage is TRBJ1-1, with D uncertain. The length of the CDR3 is 15 residues. V was pared by 1 base and J by 1 base, with 10 bases between. The germline CDR1 and CDR2 sequences are SGHVS and FQNEAQ.